This TCR beta chain was recorded in a study of immune evolution from preneoplasia to lung adenocarcinoma. Between the mid-2010s and the late 2010s, patients underwent resection in Japan or China. H&E slides confirmed each diagnosis, reviewed by two pathologists independently. After pathologic assessment, macro-dissection selected premalignant or tumor cells for extraction. The germline V gene encodes CDR1 SGHAT and CDR2 FQNNGV. This CDR3 is 15 amino acids long. V was clipped by 3 bases and J by 0 bases, with 12 bases between them. The protocol was immunoSEQ multiplex PCR, while the TCRdb copy is restricted to in-frame clones and leaves out a portion. The sample contains some 9,000 clones, approximately 80% of which appear only once.

The receptor's source is a person aged 70 to 85 with lung adenocarcinoma. The chain uses TRBV11-2 and TRBJ2-7, with D perhaps matching TRBD2 (6 bases). The sequencing sample was made of FFPE lung adenocarcinoma in situ tissue. The CDR3 loop is CASSFLALSSYEQYF. CDR3 nucleotides: TGTGCCAGCAGCTTTCTAGCGCTGAGCTCCTACGAGCAGTACTTC. Using reference TRBV11-2 and TRBJ2-7 for the parts outside the CDR3, the full variable domain is EAGVAQSPRYKIIEKRQSVAFWCNPISGHATLYWYQQILGQGPKLLIQFQNNGVVDDSQLPKDRFSAERLKGVDSTLKIQPAKLEDSAVYLCASSFLALSSYEQYFGPGTRLTVT.